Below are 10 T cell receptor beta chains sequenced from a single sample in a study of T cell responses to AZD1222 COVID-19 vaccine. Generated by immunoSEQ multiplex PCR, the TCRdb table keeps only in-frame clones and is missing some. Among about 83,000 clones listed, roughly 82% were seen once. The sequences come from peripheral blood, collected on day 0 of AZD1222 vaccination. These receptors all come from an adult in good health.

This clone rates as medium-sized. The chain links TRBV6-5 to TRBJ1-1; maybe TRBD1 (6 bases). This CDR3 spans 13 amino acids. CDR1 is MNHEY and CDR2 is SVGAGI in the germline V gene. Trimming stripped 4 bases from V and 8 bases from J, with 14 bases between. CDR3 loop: CASSLLGGSEAFF. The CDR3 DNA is TGTGCCAGCAGTTTGTTGGGGGGCAGCGAAGCTTTCTTT.

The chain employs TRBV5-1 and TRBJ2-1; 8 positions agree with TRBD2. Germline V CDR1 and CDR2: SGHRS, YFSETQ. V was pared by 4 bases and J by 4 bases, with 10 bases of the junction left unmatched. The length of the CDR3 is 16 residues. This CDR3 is CASSRDTSGIYNEQFF. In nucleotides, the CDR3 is TGCGCCAGCAGCCGTGACACTAGCGGAATATACAATGAGCAGTTCTTC.

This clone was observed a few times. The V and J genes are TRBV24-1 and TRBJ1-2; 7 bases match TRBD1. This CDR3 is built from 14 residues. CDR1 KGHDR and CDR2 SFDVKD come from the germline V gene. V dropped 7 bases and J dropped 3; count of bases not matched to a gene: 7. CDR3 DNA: TGTGCCACCAGCGCCGGGACAGTAGACTATGGCTACACCTTC. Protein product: CATSAGTVDYGYTF.

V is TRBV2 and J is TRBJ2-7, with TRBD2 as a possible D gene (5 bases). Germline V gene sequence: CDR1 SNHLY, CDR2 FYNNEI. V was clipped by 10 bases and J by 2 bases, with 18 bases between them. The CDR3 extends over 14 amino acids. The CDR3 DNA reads TGTGCCATCCCAACCGAGGAGGAAGCCTACGAGCAGTACTTC. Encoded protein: CAIPTEEEAYEQYF.

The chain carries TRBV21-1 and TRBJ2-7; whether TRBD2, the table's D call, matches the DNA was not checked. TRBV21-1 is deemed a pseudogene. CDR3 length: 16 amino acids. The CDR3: CASSNLLETPGYEQYF. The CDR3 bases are TGTGCCAGCAGCAACCTATTAGAGACTCCCGGGTACGAGCAGTACTTC.

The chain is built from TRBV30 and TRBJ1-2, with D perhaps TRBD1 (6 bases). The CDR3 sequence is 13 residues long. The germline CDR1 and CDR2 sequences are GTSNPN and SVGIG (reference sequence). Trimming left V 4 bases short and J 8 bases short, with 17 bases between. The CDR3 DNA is TGTGCCTGGAAAGGACTTGGCGGGACAGGCTACACCTTC. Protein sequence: CAWKGLGGTGYTF.

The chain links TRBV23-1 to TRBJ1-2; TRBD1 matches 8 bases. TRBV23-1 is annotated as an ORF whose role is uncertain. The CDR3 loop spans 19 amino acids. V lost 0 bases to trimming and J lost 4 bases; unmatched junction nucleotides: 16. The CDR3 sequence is CASSQSNPPQGAVCYGYTF. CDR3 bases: TGCGCCAGCAGTCAATCGAATCCCCCGCAGGGGGCGGTTTGCTATGGCTACACCTTC.

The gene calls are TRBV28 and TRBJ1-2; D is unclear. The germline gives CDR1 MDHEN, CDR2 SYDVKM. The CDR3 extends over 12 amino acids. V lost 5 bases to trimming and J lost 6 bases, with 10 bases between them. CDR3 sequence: CASSPTRDGYTF. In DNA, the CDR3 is TGTGCCAGCAGTCCCACCAGAGATGGCTACACCTTC.

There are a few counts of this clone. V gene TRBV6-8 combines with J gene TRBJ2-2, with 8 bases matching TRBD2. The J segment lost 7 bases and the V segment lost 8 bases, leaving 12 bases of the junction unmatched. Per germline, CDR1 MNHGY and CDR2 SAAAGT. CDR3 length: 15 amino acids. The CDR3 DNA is TGTGCCAGCCTCCTCCGGGGGGGCGGTATCGGGGAGCTGTTTTTT. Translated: CASLLRGGGIGELFF.

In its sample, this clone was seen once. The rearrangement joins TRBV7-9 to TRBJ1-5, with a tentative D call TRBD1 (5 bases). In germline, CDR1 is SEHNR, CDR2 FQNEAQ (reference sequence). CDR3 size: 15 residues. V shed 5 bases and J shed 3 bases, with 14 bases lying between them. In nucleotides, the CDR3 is TGTGCCAGCAGCGGAGGCGGAGGGGACAATCAGCCCCAGCATTTT. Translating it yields CASSGGGGDNQPQHF.